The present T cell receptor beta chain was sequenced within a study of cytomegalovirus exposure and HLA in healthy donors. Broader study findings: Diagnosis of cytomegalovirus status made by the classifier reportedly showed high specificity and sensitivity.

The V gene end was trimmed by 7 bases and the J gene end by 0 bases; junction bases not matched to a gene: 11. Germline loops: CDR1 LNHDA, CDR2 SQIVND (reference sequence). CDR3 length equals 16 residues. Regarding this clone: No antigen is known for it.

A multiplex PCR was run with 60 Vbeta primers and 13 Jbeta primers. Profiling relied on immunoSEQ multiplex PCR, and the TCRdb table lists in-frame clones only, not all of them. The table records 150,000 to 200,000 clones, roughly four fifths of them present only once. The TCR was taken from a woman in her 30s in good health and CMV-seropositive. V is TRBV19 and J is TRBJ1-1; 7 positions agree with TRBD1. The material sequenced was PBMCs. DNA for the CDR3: TGTGCCAGTATGAGTAACCGGGACAGCTTGAACACTGAAGCTTTCTTT. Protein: CASMSNRDSLNTEAFF.